This T cell receptor (beta chain) comes out of a study of T cells after yellow fever vaccination. TCRdb re-called the 5' RACE reads with MiXCR, one entry per CDR3 protein. In the table there are approximately 47,000 distinct CDR3 sequences, just under 6.5% of which are singletons. CDR1 and CDR2 (germline): DFQATT, SNEGSKA (reference sequence). Germline trimming cut 6 bases from V and 5 bases from J; bases unmatched to any gene: 14. The length of the CDR3 is 15 residues. This clonotype was seen many times. The origin of this receptor is a man aged 25-40 years who received the YFV17D yellow fever vaccine. The sample consisted of PBMCs, either bulk or a sorted T-cell subset (CD4+, CD8+, memory, or dextramer-sorted; not recorded which), taken 45 days after the yellow fever booster vaccination. The V gene is TRBV20-1, the J gene TRBJ2-5; 8 bases match TRBD2. The CDR3 sequence: CSATPGGGGPETQYF. The CDR3, as DNA: TGCAGTGCAACCCCGGGAGGGGGGGGTCCCGAGACCCAGTACTTC.